Following are 9 T cell receptor beta chains from one sample sequenced in a study of regulatory T cells in long-lasting Graves disease. Time point: newly diagnosed GD, antithyroid drugs for less than 3 months. RNA from PBMCs was the source of the TCR library. For TCR beta, libraries came from iRepertoire HTBI primers and Arm-PCR of CDR3 regions. TCRdb itself ran the multiplex PCR reads through MiXCR, one entry per CDR3 protein. The sample includes fewer than 550,000 distinct CDR3 sequences, approximately 16% of them seen just once. The same data also went into a second study, on T cells in Graves' hyperthyroidism and ophthalmopathy.

The sequencing used peripheral blood mononuclear cells (PBMCs), collected at new diagnosis, from a patient treated with antithyroid drugs. These receptors came from a woman aged 35-65 years with Graves disease.

This clonotype was observed many times. This sequence joins TRBV27 and TRBJ1-5; D is unresolved. Trimming removed 6 bases at V and 2 bases at J, with 8 bases between. This CDR3 is built from 13 residues. Germline V gene data show CDR1 as MNHEY and CDR2 as SMNVEV (reference sequence). The CDR3 region is CASSAKGNQPQHF. CDR3 DNA sequence: TGTGCCAGCAGCGCGAAGGGCAATCAGCCCCAGCATTTT.

This clonotype was observed a few times. The CDR3 here is CAWSLDYGYTF. CDR3 bases: TGTGCCTGGAGCCTAGACTATGGCTACACCTTC. The chain has TRBV30 and TRBJ1-2; D is unresolved. Germline CDR1 and CDR2: GTSNPN and SVGIG (reference sequence). V was clipped by 3 bases and J by 3 bases, with 5 bases between them. The CDR3 is 11 residues long.

This clonotype was counted a few times. The rearrangement uses TRBV10-2 and TRBJ2-7; D is perhaps TRBD1 (6 bases). The germline V and J ends were trimmed by 4 bases and 4 bases, with 14 bases remaining between them. The CDR3 has 14 residues. Germline lookup yields CDR1 WSHSY and CDR2 SAAADI. As DNA, the CDR3 is TGCGCCAGCAGTGGGGGGCAGGATTTATACGAGCAGTACTTC. This sequence encodes CASSGGQDLYEQYF.

This clonotype was counted at least ten times. The chain is built from TRBV6-1 and TRBJ2-3, with 8 nucleotides matching TRBD2. J gave up 2 bases and V 8 bases, and 15 bases lay outside the gene matches. CDR1 and CDR2 from the germline V gene are MNHNS and SASEGT. This CDR3 comprises 17 residues. CDR3 sequence reads: CASLRRGAGGFTDTQYF. The DNA of the CDR3 is TGTGCCAGCTTGAGGCGGGGGGCCGGGGGGTTCACAGATACGCAGTATTTT.

The sample holds many counts of this clonotype. This chain uses TRBV11-2 with TRBJ2-2, with D unclear. The CDR3 has 14 amino acids. Germline CDR1 is SGHAT and CDR2 is FQNNGV. V was clipped by 5 bases and J by 3 bases, with 10 bases between them. The CDR3 DNA is TGTGCCAGCAGCCGGCGACGCGACACCGGGGAGCTGTTTTTT. Protein: CASSRRRDTGELFF.

This clonotype was picked up many times. The rearrangement links TRBV12-3 or TRBV12-4 to TRBJ1-2; unclear D gene. The CDR3 has 12 amino acids. V lost 7 bases and J lost 8, with 14 bases in between. The CDR3 DNA follows: TGTGCCAGCACCCCTGACGGGGTAGGCTACACCTTC. The encoded protein is CASTPDGVGYTF.

This chain uses TRBV5-1 with TRBJ1-3, with D uncertain. Germline assignment: CDR1 SGHRS and CDR2 YFSETQ. Trimming stripped 0 bases from V and 3 bases from J, with 13 bases between. The CDR3 consists of 16 residues. The CDR3 sequence: CASSLEVGSDGNTIYF. In DNA form, the CDR3 reads TGCGCCAGCAGCTTGGAAGTGGGATCCGATGGAAACACCATATATTTT.

This clonotype was seen more than once but under ten times. The rearrangement uses TRBV19 and TRBJ2-7; possibly TRBD1 or TRBD2 for D (5 bases each). The CDR3 loop spans 14 amino acids. Trimming took off 5 bases at V and 0 bases at J, with 11 bases between the two ends. Germline CDR1 reads LNHDA; CDR2 reads SQIVND (reference sequence). CDR3 region: CASSQRGTSYEQYF. The DNA for the CDR3 is TGTGCCAGTAGTCAGAGAGGGACCTCCTACGAGCAGTACTTC. The full variable domain, its missing parts supplied by reference TRBV19 and TRBJ2-7, is DGGITQSPKYLFRKEGQNVTLSCEQNLNHDAMYWYRQDPGQGLRLIYYSQIVNDFQKGDIAEGYSVSREKKESFPLTVTSAQKNPTAFYLCASSQRGTSYEQYFGPGTRLTVT.

This clonotype was recorded a few times. The CDR3 spells CASSHPGGTNGYTF. The CDR3 nucleotides read TGTGCCAGCAGCCACCCGGGGGGGACAAACGGCTACACCTTC. This sequence joins TRBV7-9 and TRBJ1-2, with TRBD1 as a possible D gene (6 bases). The germline V gene has CDR1 SEHNR and CDR2 FQNEAQ (reference sequence). V dropped 5 bases and J dropped 8 bases, with 18 bases sitting between them. The CDR3 is 14 amino acids.